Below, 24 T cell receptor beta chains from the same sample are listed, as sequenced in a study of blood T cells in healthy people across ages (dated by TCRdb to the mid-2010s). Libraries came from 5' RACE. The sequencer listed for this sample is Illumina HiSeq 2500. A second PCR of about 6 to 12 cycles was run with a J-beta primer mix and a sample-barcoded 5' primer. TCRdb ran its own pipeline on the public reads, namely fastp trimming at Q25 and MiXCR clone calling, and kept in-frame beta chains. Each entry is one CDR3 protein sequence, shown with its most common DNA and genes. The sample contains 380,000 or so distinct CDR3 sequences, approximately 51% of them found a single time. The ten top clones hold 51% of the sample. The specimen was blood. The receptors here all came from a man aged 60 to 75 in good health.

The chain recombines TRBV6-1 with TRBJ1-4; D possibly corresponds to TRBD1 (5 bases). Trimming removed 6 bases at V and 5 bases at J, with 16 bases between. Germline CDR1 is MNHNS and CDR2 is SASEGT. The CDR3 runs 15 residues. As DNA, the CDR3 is TGTGCCAGCAGCGAACGGGGGGGGACGAATGAAAAACTGTTTTTT. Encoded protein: CASSERGGTNEKLFF.

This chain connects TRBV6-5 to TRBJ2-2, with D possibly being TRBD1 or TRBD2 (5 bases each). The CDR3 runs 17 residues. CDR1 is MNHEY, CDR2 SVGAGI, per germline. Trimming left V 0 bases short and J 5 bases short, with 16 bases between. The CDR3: CASSYSIGRGPTGELFF. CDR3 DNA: TGTGCCAGCAGTTACTCGATAGGACGGGGACCGACCGGGGAGCTGTTTTTT.

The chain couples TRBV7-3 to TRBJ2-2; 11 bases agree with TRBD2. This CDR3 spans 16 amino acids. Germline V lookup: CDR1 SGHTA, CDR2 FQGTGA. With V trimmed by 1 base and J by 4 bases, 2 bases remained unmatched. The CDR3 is CASSLRLAGGTGELFF. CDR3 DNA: TGTGCCAGCAGCTTAAGGCTAGCGGGAGGCACCGGGGAGCTGTTTTTT. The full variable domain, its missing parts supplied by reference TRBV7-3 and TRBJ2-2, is GAGVSQTPSNKVTEKGKYVELRCDPISGHTALYWYRQSLGQGPEFLIYFQGTGAADDSGLPNDRFFAVRPEGSVSTLKIQRTERGDSAVYLCASSLRLAGGTGELFFGEGSRLTVL.

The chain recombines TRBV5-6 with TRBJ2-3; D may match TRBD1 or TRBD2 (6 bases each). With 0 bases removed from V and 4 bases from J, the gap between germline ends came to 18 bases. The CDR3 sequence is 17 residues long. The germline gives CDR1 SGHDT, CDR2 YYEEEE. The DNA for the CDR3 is TGTGCCAGCAGCTTGGCCGGGGCGGAGGGGGTGGCAGATACGCAGTATTTT. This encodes CASSLAGAEGVADTQYF.

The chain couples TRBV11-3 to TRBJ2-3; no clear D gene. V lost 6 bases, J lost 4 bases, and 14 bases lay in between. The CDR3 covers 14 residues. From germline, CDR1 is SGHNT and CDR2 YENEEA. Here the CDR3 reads CASRKHTQSDTQYF. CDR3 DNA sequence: TGTGCCAGCAGAAAGCACACACAATCAGATACGCAGTATTTT.

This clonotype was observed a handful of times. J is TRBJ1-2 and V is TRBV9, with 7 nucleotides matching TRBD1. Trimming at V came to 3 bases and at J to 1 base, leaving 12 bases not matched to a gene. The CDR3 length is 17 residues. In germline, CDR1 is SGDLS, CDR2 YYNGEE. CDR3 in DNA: TGTGCCAGCAGCGACCACAAACCGGGACAGCTTAACTATGGCTACACCTTC. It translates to CASSDHKPGQLNYGYTF.

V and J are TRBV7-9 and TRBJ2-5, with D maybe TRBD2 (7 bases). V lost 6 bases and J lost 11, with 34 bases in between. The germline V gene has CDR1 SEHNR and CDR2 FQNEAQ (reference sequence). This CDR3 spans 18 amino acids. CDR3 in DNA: TGTGCCAGCAGTCCCAGGTGGGAGGGGGGCCGGTCCTACAATGAGCAGTACTTC. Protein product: CASSPRWEGGRSYNEQYF.

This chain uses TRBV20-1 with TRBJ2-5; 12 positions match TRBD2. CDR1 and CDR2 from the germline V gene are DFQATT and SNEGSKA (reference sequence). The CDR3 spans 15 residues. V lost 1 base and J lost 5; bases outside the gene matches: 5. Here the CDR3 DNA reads TGCAGTGCTAGAGCGCTAGCGGGGGGGCAGGAGACCCAGTACTTC. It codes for CSARALAGGQETQYF.

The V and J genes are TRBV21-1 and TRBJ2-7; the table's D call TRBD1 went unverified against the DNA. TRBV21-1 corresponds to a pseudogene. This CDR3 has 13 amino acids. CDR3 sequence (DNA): TGTGCCAGCAGCGCCAGGGAGCGGTACGAGCAGTACTTC. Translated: CASSARERYEQYF.

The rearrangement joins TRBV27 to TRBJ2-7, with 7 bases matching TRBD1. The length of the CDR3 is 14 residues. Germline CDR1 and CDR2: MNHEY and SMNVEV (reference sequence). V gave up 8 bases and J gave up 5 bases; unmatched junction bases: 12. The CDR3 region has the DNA TGTGCCAGCCCGGGACAGACGCATCTCCACGAGCAGTACTTC. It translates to CASPGQTHLHEQYF.

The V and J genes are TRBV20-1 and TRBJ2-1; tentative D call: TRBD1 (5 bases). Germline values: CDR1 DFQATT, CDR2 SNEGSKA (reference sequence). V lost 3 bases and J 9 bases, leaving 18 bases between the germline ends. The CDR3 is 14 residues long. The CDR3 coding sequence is TGCAGTGCTAGGGCTGGGGCCAACCTGGGTGAGCAGTTCTTC. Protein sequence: CSARAGANLGEQFF.

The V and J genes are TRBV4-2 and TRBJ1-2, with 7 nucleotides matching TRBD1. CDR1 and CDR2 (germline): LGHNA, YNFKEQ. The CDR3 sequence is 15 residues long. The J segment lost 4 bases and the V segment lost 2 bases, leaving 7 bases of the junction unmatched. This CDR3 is CASSQRDSLTYGYTF. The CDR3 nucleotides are TGTGCCAGCAGCCAACGGGACAGCTTGACCTATGGCTACACCTTC.

CDR3 sequence (DNA): TGCGCCAGCAGTGGCACCCGGAGGGACATTCAGTACTTC. Translated, it gives CASSGTRRDIQYF. The chain has TRBV10-2 and TRBJ2-4; D perhaps matches TRBD2 (6 bases). The germline V and J ends were trimmed by 4 bases and 8 bases, with 12 bases remaining between them. Germline loops: CDR1 WSHSY, CDR2 SAAADI. The CDR3 spans 13 residues.

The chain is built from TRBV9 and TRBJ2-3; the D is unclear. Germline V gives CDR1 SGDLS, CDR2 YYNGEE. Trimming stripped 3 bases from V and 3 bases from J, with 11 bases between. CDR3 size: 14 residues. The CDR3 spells CASSGTQGTDTQYF. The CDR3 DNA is TGTGCCAGCAGCGGGACCCAAGGGACAGATACGCAGTATTTT.

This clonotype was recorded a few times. The CDR3 loop is CASSQKPSNEQYF. DNA of the CDR3: TGCGCCAGCAGCCAGAAACCCTCTAACGAGCAGTACTTC. The J gene is TRBJ2-7, the V gene TRBV4-1; D ambiguous. This CDR3 region has 13 residues. The germline CDR1 and CDR2 sequences are MGHRA and YSYEKL. V gave up 3 bases and J gave up 5 bases, with 11 bases separating them.

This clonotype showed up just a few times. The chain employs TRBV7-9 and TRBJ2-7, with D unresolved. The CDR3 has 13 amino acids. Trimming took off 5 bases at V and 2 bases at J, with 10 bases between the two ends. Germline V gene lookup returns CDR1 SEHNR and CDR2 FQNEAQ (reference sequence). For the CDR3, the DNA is TGTGCCAGCAGCCCCCAGGCGACCTACGAGCAGTACTTC. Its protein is CASSPQATYEQYF.

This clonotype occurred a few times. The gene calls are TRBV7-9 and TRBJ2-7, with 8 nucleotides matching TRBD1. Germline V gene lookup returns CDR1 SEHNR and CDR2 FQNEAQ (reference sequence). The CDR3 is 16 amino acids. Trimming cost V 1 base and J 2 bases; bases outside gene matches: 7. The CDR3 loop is CASSLEFRDRPYEQYF. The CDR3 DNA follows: TGTGCCAGCAGCTTAGAGTTCCGGGACAGGCCCTACGAGCAGTACTTC.

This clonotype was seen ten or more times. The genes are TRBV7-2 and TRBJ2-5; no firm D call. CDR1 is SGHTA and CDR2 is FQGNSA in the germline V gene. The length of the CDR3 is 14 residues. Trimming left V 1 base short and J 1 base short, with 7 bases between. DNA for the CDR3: TGTGCCAGCAGCTTAGAAATCGCCCAAGAGACCCAGTACTTC. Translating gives CASSLEIAQETQYF.

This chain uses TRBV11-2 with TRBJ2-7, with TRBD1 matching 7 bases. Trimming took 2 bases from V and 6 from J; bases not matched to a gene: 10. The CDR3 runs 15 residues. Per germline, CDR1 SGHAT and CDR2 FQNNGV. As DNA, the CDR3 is TGTGCCAGCAGCTTACCCCACAGGGGTGTTCCCGAGCAGTACTTC. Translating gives CASSLPHRGVPEQYF.

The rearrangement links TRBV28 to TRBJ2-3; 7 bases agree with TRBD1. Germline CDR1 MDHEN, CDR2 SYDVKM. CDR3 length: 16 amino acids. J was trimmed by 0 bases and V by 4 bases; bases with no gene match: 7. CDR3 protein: CASSSQGTRSTDTQYF. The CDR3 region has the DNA TGTGCCAGCAGTTCACAGGGGACGCGTAGCACAGATACGCAGTATTTT. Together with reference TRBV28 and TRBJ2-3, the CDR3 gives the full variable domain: DVKVTQSSRYLVKRTGEKVFLECVQDMDHENMFWYRQDPGLGLRLIYFSYDVKMKEKGDIPEGYSVSREKKERFSLILESASTNQTSMYLCASSSQGTRSTDTQYFGPGTRLTVL.

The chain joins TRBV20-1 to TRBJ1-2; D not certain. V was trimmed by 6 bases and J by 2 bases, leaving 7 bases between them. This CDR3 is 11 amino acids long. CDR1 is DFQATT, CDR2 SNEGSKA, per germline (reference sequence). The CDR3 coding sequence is TGCAGTGCCACGGTGAACTATGGCTACACCTTC. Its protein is CSATVNYGYTF.

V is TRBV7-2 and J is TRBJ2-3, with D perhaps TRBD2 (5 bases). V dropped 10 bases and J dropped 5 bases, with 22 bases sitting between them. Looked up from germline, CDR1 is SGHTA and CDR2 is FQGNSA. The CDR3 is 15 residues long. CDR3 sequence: CATGGAKSRRDTQYF. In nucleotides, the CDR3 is TGTGCCACCGGAGGAGCCAAAAGCCGCCGAGATACGCAGTATTTT.

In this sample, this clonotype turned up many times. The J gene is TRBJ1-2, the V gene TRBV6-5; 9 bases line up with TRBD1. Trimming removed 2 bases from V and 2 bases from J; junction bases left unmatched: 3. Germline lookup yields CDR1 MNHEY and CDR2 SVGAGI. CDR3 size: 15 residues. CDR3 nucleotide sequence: TGTGCCAGCAGTTACCGCGGACAGGGGAACTATGGCTACACCTTC. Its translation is CASSYRGQGNYGYTF.

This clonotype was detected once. The CDR3 DNA sequence: TGTGCCAGCAGCCAAGATGGACTACGGGATTCACCCCTCCACTTT. Its translation: CASSQDGLRDSPLHF. The chain uses TRBV4-2 and TRBJ1-6; D is ambiguous. V lost 0 bases and J lost 8, with 11 bases in between. The CDR3 runs to 15 residues. Looked up from germline, CDR1 is LGHNA and CDR2 is YNFKEQ.